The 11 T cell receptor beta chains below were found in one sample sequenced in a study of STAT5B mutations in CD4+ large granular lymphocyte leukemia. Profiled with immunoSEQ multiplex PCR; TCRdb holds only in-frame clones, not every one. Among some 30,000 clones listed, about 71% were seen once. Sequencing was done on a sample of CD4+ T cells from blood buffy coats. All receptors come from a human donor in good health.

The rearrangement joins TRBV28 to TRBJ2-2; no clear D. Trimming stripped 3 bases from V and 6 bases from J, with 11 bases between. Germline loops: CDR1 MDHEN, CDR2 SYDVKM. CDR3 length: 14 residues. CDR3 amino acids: CASSLGVVAGELFF. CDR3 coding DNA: TGTGCCAGCAGTTTGGGCGTCGTGGCCGGGGAGCTGTTTTTT.

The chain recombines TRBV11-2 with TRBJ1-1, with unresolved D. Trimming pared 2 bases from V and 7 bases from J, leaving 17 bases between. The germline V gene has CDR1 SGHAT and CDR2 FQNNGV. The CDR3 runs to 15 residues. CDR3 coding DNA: TGTGCCAGCAGCTTACCGACTCCGGGCCTTGATGAAGCTTTCTTT. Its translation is CASSLPTPGLDEAFF.

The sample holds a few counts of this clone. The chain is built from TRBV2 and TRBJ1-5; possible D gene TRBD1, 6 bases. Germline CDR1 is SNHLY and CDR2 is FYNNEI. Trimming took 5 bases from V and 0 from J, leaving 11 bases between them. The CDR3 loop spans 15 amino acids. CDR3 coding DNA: TGTGCCAGCAGTCCGGACAGTAATAGCAATCAGCCCCAGCATTTT. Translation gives CASSPDSNSNQPQHF.

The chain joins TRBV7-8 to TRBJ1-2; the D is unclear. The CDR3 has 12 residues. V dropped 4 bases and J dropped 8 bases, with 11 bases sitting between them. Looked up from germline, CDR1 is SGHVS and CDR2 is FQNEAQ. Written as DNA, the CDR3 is TGTGCCAGCAGCTCCCGGACGACCGGCTACACCTTC. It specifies CASSSRTTGYTF.

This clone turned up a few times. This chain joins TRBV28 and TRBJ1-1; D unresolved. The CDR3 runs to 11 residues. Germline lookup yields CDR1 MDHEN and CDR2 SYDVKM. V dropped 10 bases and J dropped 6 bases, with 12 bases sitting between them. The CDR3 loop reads CAMDRDAEAFF. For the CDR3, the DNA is TGTGCCATGGATCGCGACGCTGAAGCTTTCTTT.

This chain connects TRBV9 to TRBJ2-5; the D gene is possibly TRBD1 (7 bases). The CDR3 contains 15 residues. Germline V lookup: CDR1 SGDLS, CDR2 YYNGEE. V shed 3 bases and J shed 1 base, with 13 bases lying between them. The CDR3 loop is CASSAAGQIQETQYF. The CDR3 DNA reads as TGTGCCAGCAGCGCCGCGGGACAGATCCAAGAGACCCAGTACTTC. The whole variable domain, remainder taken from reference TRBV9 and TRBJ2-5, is DSGVTQTPKHLITATGQRVTLRCSPRSGDLSVYWYQQSLDQGLQFLIQYYNGEERAKGNILERFSAQQFPDLHSELNLSSLELGDSALYFCASSAAGQIQETQYFGPGTRLLVL.

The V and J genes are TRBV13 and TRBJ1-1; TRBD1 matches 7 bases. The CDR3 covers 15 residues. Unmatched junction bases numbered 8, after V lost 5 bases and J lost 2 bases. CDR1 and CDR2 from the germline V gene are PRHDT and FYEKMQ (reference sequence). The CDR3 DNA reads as TGTGCCAGCAGCCACTATGACAGGGATAACACTGAAGCTTTCTTT. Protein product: CASSHYDRDNTEAFF.

CDR3 residues: CASSSTLGVDEQYF. In DNA form, the CDR3 reads TGTGCCAGCAGCTCCACGTTAGGGGTGGACGAGCAGTACTTC. The chain uses TRBV7-9 and TRBJ2-7, with D perhaps matching TRBD1 (5 bases). The CDR3 has 14 residues. Germline V gene lookup returns CDR1 SEHNR and CDR2 FQNEAQ (reference sequence). V gave up 4 bases and J gave up 5 bases, with 15 bases separating them. The complete variable domain, with remaining parts taken from reference TRBV7-9 and TRBJ2-7, reads DTGVSQNPRHKITKRGQNVTFRCDPISEHNRLYWYRQTLGQGPEFLTYFQNEAQLEKSRLLSDRFSAERPKGSFSTLEIQRTEQGDSAMYLCASSSTLGVDEQYFGPGTRLTVT.

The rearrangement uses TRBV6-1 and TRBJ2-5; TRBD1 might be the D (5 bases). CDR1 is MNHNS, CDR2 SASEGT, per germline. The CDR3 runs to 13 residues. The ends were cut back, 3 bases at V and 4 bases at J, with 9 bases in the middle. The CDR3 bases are TGTGCCAGCAGTGAGGGGCTCCGAGAGACCCAGTACTTC. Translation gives CASSEGLRETQYF.

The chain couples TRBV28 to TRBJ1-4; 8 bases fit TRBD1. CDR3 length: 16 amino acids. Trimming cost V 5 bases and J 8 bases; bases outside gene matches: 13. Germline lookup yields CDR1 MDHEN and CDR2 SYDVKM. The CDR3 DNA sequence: TGTGCCAGCAGTAACCCCAGGACAGGGAAGGGCGAAAAACTGTTTTTT. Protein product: CASSNPRTGKGEKLFF.

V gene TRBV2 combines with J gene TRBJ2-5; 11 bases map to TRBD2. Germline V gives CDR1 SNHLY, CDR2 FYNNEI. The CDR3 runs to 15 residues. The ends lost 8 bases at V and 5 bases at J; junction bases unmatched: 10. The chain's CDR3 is CASLLAGGLQETQYF. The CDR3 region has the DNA TGTGCCAGCCTCTTAGCGGGGGGGCTCCAGGAGACCCAGTACTTC.